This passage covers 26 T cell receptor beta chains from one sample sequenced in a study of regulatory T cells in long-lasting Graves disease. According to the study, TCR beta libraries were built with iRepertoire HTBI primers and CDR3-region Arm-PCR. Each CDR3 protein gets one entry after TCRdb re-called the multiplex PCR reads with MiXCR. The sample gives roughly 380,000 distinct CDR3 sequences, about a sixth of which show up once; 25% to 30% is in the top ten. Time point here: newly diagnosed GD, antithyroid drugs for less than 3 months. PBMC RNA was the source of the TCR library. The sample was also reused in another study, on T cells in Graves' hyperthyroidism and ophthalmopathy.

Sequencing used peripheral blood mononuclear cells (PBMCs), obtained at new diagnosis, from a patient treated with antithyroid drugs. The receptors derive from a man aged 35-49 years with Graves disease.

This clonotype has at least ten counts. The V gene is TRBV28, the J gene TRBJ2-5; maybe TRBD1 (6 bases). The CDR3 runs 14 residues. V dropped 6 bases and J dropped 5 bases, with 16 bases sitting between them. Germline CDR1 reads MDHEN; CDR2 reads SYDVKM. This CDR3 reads CASRTGSLMETQYF. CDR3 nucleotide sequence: TGTGCCAGCAGAACAGGGTCCCTGATGGAGACCCAGTACTTC. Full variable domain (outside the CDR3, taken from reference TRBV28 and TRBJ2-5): DVKVTQSSRYLVKRTGEKVFLECVQDMDHENMFWYRQDPGLGLRLIYFSYDVKMKEKGDIPEGYSVSREKKERFSLILESASTNQTSMYLCASRTGSLMETQYFGPGTRLLVL.

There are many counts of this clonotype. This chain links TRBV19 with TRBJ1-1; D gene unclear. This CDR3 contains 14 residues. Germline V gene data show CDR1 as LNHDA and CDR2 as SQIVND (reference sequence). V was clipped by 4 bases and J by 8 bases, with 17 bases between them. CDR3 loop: CASSRRTEIQEAFF. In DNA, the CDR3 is TGTGCCAGTAGTAGGAGGACGGAGATTCAGGAAGCTTTCTTT.

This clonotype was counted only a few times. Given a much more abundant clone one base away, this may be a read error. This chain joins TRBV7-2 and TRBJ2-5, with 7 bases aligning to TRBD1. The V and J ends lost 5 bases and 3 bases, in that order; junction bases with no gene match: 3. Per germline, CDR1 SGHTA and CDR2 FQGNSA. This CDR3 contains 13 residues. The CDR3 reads CASSDDREETQYF. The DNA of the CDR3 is TGTGCCAGCAGCGACGACAGGGAAGAGACCCAGTACTTC.

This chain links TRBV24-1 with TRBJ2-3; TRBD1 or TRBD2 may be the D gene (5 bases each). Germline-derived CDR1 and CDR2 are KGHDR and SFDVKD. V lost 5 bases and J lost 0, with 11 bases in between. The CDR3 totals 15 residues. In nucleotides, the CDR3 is TGTGCCACCAGTGTTGGGGGTGCTAGCACAGATACGCAGTATTTT. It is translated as CATSVGGASTDTQYF.

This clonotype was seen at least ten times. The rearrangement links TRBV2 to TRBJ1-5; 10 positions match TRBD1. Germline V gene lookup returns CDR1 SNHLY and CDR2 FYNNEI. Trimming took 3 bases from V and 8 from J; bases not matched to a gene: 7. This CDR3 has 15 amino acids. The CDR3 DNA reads TGTGCCAGCAGTGAGGACAGGGGGGGTATCAAGCCCCAGCATTTT. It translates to CASSEDRGGIKPQHF.

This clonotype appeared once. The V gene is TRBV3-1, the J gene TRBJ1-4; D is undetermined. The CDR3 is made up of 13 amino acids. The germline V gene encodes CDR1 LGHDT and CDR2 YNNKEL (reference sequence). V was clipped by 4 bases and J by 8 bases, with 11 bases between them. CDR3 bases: TGTGCCAGCAGCCCCCGACAAGGAGAAAAACTGTTTTTT. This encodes CASSPRQGEKLFF.

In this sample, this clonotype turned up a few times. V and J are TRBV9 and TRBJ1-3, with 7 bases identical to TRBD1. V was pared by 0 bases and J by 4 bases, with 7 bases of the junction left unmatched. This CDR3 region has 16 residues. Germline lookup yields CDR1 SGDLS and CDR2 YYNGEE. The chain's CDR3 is CASSVGGDRTGNTIYF. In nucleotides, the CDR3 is TGTGCCAGCAGCGTAGGGGGGGACAGAACGGGAAACACCATATATTTT.

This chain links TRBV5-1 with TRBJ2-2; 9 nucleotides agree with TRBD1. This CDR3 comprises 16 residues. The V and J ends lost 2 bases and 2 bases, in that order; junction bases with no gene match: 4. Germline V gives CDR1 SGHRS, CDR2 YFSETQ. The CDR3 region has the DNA TGCGCCAGCAGCTTCCCGACAGGGGGTAACACCGGGGAGCTGTTTTTT. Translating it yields CASSFPTGGNTGELFF.

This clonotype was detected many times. CDR3 region: CSVGGWGSYEQYF. For the CDR3, the DNA is TGCAGCGTGGGGGGCTGGGGGTCCTACGAGCAGTACTTC. The chain joins TRBV29-1 to TRBJ2-7, with D perhaps given as TRBD1 or TRBD2 (6 bases each). The CDR3 is 13 amino acids. V was clipped by 6 bases and J by 1 base, with 13 bases between them. The germline gives CDR1 SQVTM, CDR2 ANQGSEA.

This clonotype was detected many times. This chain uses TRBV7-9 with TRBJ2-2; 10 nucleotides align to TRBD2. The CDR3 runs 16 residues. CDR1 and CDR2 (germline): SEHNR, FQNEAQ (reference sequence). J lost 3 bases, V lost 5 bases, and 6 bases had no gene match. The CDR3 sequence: CASSPDGTSDTGELFF. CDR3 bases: TGTGCCAGCAGCCCGGACGGGACTAGCGACACCGGGGAGCTGTTTTTT.

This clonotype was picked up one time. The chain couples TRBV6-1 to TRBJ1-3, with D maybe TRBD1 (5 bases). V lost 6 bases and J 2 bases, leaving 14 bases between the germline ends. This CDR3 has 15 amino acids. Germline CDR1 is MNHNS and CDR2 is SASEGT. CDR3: CASSPTRAAGNTIYF. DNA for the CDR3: TGTGCCAGCAGCCCTACCAGGGCGGCTGGAAACACCATATATTTT.

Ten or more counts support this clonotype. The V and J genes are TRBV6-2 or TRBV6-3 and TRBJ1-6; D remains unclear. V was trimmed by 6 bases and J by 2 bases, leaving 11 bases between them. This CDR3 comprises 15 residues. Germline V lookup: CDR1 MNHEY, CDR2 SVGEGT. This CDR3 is CASSKIGTYNSPLHF. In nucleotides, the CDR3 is TGTGCCAGCAGCAAGATAGGTACCTATAATTCACCCCTCCACTTT.

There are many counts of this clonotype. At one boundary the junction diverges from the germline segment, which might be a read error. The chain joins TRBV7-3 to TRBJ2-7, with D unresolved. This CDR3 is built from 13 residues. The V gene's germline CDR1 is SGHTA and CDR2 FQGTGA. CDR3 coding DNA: TGTGCTAGCAGCTTAGACGTAGGGTACGAGCAGTACTTC. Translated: CASSLDVGYEQYF.

The CDR3 DNA reads as TGTGCCAGCAGTTTATCCAAGCTGGGGAATTCACCCCTCCACTTT. Amino acid sequence: CASSLSKLGNSPLHF. This chain connects TRBV28 to TRBJ1-6; D call uncertain. V lost 1 base to trimming and J lost 7 bases, with 11 bases between them. CDR3 length: 15 residues. Germline V gene sequence: CDR1 MDHEN, CDR2 SYDVKM.

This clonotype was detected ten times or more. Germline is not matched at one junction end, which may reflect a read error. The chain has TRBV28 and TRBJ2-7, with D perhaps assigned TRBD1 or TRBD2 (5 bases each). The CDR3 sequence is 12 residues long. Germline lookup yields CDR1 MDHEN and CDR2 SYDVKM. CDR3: CATGRGAAERYF. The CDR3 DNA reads TGTGCCACCGGCCGAGGGGCCGCCGAGCGGTACTTC. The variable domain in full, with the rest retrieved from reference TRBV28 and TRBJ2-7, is DVKVTQSSRYLVKRTGEKVFLECVQDMDHENMFWYRQDPGLGLRLIYFSYDVKMKEKGDIPEGYSVSREKKERFSLILESASTNQTSMYLCATGRGAAERYFGPGTRLTVT.

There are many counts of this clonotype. As DNA, the CDR3 is TGTGCCAGCAGCTTAGACACAGGGGCCTCTGGAAACACCATATATTTT. This encodes CASSLDTGASGNTIYF. The V gene is TRBV7-2, the J gene TRBJ1-3; 7 bases line up with TRBD1. Trimming took 1 base from V and 0 from J; bases not matched to a gene: 3. The V gene's germline CDR1 is SGHTA and CDR2 FQGNSA. This CDR3 is 16 amino acids long.

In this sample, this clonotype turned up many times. The DNA for the CDR3 is TGCAGTGCTAGAGTTTCCGCGCGGGAGACCCAGTACTTC. Its translation is CSARVSARETQYF. The rearrangement links TRBV20-1 to TRBJ2-5; D gene uncertain. Germline assignment: CDR1 DFQATT and CDR2 SNEGSKA (reference sequence). The CDR3 length is 13 residues. V was trimmed by 1 base and J by 5 bases, leaving 11 bases between them.

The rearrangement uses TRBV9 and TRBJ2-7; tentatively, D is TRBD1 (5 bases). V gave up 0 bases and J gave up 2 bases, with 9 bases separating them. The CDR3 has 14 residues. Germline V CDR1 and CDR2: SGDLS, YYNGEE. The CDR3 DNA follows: TGTGCCAGCAGCGTAGCAGGGCTCCCCTACGAGCAGTACTTC. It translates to CASSVAGLPYEQYF.

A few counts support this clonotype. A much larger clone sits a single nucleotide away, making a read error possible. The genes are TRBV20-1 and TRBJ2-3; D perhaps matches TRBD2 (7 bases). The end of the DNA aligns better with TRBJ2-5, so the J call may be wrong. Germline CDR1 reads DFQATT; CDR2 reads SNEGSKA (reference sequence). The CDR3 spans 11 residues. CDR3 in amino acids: CSASRGGGQYF. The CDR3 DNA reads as TGCAGTGCTAGTAGGGGGGGGGGCCAGTACTTC.

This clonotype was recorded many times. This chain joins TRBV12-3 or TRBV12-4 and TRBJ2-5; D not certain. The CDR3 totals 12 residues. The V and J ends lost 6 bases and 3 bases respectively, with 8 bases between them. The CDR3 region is CASSSSEETQYF. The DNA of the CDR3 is TGTGCCAGCAGCTCCAGCGAAGAGACCCAGTACTTC.

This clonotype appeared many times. In nucleotides, the CDR3 is TGTGCCAGCAGTTTAGGGGCGTTGTTGGCAGATACGCAGTATTTT. As protein: CASSLGALLADTQYF. The chain has TRBV28 and TRBJ2-3; a possible D gene is TRBD1 (5 bases). V lost 2 bases and J 4 bases, leaving 13 bases between the germline ends. This CDR3 has 15 residues. Germline lookup yields CDR1 MDHEN and CDR2 SYDVKM.

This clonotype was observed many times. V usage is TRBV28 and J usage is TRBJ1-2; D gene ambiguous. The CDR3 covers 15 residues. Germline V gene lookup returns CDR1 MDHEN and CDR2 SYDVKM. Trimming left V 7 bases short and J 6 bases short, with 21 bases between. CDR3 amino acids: CASNPGGQPSHGYTF. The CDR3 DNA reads TGTGCCAGCAACCCCGGCGGGCAGCCTTCCCATGGCTACACCTTC.

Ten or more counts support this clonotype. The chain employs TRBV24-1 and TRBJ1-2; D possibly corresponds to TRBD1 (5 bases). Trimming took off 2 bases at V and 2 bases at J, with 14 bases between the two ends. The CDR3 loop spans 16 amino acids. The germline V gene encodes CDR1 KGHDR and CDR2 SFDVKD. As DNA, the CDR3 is TGTGCCACCAGTGATTCGCCGGGACGCGAAAACTATGGCTACACCTTC. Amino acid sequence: CATSDSPGRENYGYTF.

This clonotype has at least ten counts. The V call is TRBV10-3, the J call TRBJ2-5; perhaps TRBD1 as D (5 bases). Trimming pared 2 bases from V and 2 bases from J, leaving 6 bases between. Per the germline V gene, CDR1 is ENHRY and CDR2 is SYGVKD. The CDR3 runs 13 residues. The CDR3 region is CAISEQGQETQYF. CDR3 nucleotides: TGTGCCATCAGTGAGCAGGGTCAAGAGACCCAGTACTTC.

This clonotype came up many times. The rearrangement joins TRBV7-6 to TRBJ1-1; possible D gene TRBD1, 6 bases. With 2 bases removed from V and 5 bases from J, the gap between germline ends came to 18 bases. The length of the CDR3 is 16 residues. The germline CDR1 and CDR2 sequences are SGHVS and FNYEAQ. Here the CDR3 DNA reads TGTGCCAGCAGCTTATATATAACAGGGCGGGATACTGAAGCTTTCTTT. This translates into CASSLYITGRDTEAFF.

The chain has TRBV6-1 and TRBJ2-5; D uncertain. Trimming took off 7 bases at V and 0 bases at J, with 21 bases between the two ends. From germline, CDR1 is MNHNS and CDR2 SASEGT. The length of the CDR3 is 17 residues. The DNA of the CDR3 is TGTGCCAGCACTGCCCAGGCCCAGGCGATGTACCAAGAGACCCAGTACTTC. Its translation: CASTAQAQAMYQETQYF.